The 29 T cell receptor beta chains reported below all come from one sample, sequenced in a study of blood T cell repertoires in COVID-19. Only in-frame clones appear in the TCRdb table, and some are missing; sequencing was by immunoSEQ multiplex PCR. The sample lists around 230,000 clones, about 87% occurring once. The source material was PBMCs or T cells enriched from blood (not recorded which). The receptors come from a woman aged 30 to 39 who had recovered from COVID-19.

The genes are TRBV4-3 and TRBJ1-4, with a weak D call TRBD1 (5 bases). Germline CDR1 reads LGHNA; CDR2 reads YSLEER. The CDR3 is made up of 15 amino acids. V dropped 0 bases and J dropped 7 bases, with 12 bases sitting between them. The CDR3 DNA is TGCGCCAGCAGCCAAGAGTGGCAGGGTACTGAAAAACTGTTTTTT. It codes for CASSQEWQGTEKLFF.

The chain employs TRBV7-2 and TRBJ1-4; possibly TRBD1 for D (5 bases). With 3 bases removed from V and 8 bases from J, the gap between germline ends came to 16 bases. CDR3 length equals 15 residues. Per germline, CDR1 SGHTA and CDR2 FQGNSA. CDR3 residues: CASSFGDSTLEKLFF. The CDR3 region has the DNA TGTGCCAGCAGCTTCGGGGACTCCACTTTAGAAAAACTGTTTTTT.

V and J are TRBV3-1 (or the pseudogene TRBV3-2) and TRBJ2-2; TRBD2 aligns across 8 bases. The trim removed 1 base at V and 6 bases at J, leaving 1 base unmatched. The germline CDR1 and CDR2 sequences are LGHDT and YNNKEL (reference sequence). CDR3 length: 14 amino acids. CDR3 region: CASSQAGGAGELFF. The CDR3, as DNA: TGTGCCAGCAGCCAAGCCGGGGGGGCCGGGGAGCTGTTTTTT.

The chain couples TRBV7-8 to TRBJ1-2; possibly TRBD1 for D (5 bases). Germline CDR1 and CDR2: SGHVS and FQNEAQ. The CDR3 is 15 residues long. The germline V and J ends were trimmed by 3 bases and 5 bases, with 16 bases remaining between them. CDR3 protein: CASSFAPRSGYGYTF. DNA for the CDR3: TGTGCCAGCAGCTTTGCCCCCAGGTCAGGGTATGGCTACACCTTC.

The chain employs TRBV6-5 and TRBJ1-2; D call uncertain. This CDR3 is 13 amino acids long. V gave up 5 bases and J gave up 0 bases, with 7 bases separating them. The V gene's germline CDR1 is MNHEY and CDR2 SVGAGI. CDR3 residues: CASSPRANYGYTF. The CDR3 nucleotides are TGTGCCAGCAGTCCCCGGGCTAACTATGGCTACACCTTC.

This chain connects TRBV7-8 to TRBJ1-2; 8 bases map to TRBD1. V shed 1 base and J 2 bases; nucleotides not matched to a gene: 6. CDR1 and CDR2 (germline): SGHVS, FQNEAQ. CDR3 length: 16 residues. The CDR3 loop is CASSLEPWTGNYGYTF. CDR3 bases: TGTGCCAGCAGCTTAGAACCCTGGACAGGGAACTATGGCTACACCTTC.

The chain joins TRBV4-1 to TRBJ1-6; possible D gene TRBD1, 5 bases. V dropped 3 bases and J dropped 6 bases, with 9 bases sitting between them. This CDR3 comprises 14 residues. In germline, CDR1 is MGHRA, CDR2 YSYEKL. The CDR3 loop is CASSQTATNSPLHF. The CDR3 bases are TGCGCCAGCAGCCAGACAGCCACTAATTCACCCCTCCACTTT.

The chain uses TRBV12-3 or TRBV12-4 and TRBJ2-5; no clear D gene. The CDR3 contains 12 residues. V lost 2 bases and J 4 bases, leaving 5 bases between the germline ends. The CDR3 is CASSLFGETQYF. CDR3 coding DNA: TGTGCCAGCAGTTTATTCGGAGAGACCCAGTACTTC.

As DNA, the CDR3 is TGTGCCAGCAGCAAAGAAGGGGGAATAACTGAAGCTTTCTTT. As protein: CASSKEGGITEAFF. The chain couples TRBV9 to TRBJ1-1; maybe TRBD1 (6 bases). The CDR3 is 14 residues long. Deletions cut 4 bases from V and 5 bases from J, with 15 bases between. Looked up from germline, CDR1 is SGDLS and CDR2 is YYNGEE.

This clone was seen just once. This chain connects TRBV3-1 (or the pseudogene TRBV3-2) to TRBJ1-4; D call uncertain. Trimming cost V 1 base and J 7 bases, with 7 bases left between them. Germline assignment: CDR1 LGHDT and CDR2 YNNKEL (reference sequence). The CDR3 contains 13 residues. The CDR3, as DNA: TGTGCCAGCAGCCAAGTGGTCGGTGAAAAACTGTTTTTT. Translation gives CASSQVVGEKLFF.

The CDR3, as DNA: TGTGCCAGCAGTTTAATACCGCCGGGATACAATGAGCAGTTCTTC. This codes for CASSLIPPGYNEQFF. The chain couples TRBV27 to TRBJ2-1; TRBD2 is a possible D gene (5 bases). The CDR3 consists of 15 residues. Trimming shortened V by 2 bases and J by 4 bases, and 12 bases separated the two germline ends. In germline, CDR1 is MNHEY, CDR2 SMNVEV (reference sequence).

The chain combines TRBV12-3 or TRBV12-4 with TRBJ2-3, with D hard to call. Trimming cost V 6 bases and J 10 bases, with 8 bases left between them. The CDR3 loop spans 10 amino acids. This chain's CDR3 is CASSLGAQYF. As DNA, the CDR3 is TGTGCCAGCAGCCTAGGAGCGCAGTATTTT.

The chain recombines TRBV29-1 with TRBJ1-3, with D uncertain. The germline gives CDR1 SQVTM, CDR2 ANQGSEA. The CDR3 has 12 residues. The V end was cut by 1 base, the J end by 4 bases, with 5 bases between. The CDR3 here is CSVEGRGNTIYF. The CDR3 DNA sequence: TGCAGCGTTGAAGGTCGGGGAAACACCATATATTTT.

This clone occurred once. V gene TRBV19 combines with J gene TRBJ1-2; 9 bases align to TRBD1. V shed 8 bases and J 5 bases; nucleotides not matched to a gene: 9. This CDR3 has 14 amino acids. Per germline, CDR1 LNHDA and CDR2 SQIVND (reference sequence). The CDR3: CASSGTGNVYGYTF. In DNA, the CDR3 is TGTGCCAGTTCCGGGACAGGGAATGTGTATGGCTACACCTTC.

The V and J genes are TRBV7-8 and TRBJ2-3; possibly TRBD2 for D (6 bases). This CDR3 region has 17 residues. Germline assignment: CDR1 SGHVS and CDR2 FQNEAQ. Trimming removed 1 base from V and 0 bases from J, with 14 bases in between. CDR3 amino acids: CASSLGVRDSSTDTQYF. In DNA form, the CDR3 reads TGTGCCAGCAGCTTAGGGGTTCGGGACTCTAGCACAGATACGCAGTATTTT.

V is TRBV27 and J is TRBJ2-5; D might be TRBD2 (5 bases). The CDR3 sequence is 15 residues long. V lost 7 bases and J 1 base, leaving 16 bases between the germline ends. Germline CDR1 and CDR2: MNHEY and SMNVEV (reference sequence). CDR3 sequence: CASKPSVAIQETQYF. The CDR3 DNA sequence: TGTGCCAGCAAACCCTCTGTAGCGATCCAAGAGACCCAGTACTTC.

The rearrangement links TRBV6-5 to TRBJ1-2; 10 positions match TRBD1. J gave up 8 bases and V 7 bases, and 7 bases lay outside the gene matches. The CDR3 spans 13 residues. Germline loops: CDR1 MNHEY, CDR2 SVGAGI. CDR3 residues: CASTLDRGRGYTF. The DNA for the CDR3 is TGTGCCAGCACCCTAGACAGGGGGCGAGGCTACACCTTC.

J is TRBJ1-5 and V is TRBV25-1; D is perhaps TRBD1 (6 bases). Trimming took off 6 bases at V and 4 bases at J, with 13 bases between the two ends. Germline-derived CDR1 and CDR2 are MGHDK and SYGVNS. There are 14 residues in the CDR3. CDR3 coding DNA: TGTGCCAGCAGAGACCAGGGGACGAATCAGCCCCAGCATTTT. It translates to CASRDQGTNQPQHF.

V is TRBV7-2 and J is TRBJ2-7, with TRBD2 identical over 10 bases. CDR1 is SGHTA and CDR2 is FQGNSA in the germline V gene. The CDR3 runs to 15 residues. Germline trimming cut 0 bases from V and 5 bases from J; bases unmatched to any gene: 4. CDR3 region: CASSLASGGWNEQYF. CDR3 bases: TGTGCCAGCAGCTTAGCTAGCGGGGGGTGGAACGAGCAGTACTTC.

CDR3 coding DNA: TGTGCCAGCAGCTCTGGAGGAGACGACTACGAGCAGTACTTC. Its protein product is CASSSGGDDYEQYF. The J gene is TRBJ2-7, the V gene TRBV7-2, with D maybe TRBD2 (5 bases). The CDR3 runs 14 residues. Trimming removed 4 bases from V and 3 bases from J, with 13 bases in between. Germline assignment: CDR1 SGHTA and CDR2 FQGNSA. The whole variable domain, remainder taken from reference TRBV7-2 and TRBJ2-7, is GAGVSQSPSNKVTEKGKDVELRCDPISGHTALYWYRQSLGQGLEFLIYFQGNSAPDKSGLPSDRFSAERTGGSVSTLTIQRTQQEDSAVYLCASSSGGDDYEQYFGPGTRLTVT.

The CDR3 nucleotides read TGCGCCAGCAGCTTGGCTAAGACAGGGGAGGTGGAGACCCAGTACTTC. Its translation is CASSLAKTGEVETQYF. The chain uses TRBV5-1 and TRBJ2-5, with 8 bases lining up with TRBD1. Per the germline V gene, CDR1 is SGHRS and CDR2 is YFSETQ. The CDR3 has 16 amino acids. V was pared by 0 bases and J by 5 bases, with 9 bases of the junction left unmatched.

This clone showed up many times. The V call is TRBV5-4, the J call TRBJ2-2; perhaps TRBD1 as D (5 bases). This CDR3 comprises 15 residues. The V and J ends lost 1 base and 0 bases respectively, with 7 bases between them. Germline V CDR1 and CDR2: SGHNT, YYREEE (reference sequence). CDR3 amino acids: CASSLRGSNTGELFF. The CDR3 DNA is TGTGCCAGCAGCTTGAGGGGATCGAACACCGGGGAGCTGTTTTTT.

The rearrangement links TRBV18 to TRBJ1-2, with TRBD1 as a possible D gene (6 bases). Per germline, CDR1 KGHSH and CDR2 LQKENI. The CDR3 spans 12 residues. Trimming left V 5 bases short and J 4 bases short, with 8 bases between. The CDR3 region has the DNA TGTGCCAGCTCAGGGGACATCTATGGCTACACCTTC. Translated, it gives CASSGDIYGYTF.

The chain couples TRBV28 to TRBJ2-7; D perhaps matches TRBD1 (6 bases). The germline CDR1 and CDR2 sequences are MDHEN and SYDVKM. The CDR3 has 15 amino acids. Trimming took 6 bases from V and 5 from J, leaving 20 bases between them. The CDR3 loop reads CASSGSSGELNEQYF. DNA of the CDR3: TGTGCCAGCAGCGGTTCCTCAGGGGAGCTCAACGAGCAGTACTTC.

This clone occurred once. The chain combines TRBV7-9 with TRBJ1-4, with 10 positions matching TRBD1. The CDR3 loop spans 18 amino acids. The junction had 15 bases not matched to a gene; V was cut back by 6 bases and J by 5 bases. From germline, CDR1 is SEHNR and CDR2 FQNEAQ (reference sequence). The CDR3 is CASSTIFPPGQGNEKLFF. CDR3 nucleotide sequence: TGTGCCAGCAGTACCATCTTTCCACCGGGACAGGGGAATGAAAAACTGTTTTTT.

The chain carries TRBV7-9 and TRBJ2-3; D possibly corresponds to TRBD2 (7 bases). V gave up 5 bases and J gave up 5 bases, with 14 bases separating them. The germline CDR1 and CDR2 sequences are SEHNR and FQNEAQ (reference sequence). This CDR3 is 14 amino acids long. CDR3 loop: CASSPWGGQDTQYF. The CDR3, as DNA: TGTGCCAGCAGCCCATGGGGGGGCCAAGATACGCAGTATTTT.

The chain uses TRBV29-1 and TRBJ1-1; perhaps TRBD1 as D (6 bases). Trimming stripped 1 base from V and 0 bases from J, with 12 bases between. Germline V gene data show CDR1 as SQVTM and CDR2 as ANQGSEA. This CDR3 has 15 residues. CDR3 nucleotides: TGCAGCGTTGAAGGGCCCACAGGGTTGAACACTGAAGCTTTCTTT. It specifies CSVEGPTGLNTEAFF. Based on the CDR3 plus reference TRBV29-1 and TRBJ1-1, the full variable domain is SAVISQKPSRDICQRGTSLTIQCQVDSQVTMMFWYRQQPGQSLTLIATANQGSEATYESGFVIDKFPISRPNLTFSTLTVSNMSPEDSSIYLCSVEGPTGLNTEAFFGQGTRLTVV.

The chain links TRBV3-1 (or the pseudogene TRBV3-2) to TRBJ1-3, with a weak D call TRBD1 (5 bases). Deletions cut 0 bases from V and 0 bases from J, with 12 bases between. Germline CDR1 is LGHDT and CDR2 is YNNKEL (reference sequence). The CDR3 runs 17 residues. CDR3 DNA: TGTGCCAGCAGCCAAGATCGGGGGTCCAGCTCTGGAAACACCATATATTTT. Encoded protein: CASSQDRGSSSGNTIYF.

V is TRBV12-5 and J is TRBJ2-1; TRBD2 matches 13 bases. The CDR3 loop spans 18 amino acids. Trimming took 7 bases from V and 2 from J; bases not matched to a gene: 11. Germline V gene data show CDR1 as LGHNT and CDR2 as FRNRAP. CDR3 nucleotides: TGTGCTAGTGACCCCCGGACTAGCGGGGGCGAAACCTACAATGAGCAGTTCTTC. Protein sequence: CASDPRTSGGETYNEQFF.